A single sample gave rise to the 2 T cell receptor beta chains below, sequenced in a study of blood T cell repertoires in COVID-19. Using immunoSEQ multiplex PCR, the repertoire was profiled, and TCRdb retains in-frame clones only, with some absent. The table shows 150,000 to 200,000 clones, with over 70% occurring only once. Sequenced sample: peripheral blood. These TCRs come from a woman older than 75 with active or convalescent COVID-19.

This rearrangement joins TRBV29-1 to TRBJ2-1, with D perhaps TRBD1 (6 bases). V was trimmed by 2 bases and J by 7 bases, leaving 18 bases between them. In germline, CDR1 is SQVTM, CDR2 ANQGSEA. The CDR3 consists of 15 residues. The CDR3 spells CSVELQDSPSNEQFF. CDR3 in DNA: TGCAGCGTTGAATTACAGGACAGTCCTTCGAATGAGCAGTTCTTC.

This clone appeared a single time. The chain is built from TRBV11-2 and TRBJ2-3, with D tentatively TRBD1 (7 bases). This CDR3 has 15 amino acids. Germline lookup yields CDR1 SGHAT and CDR2 FQNNGV. V was clipped by 4 bases and J by 4 bases, with 15 bases between them. In DNA form, the CDR3 reads TGTGCCAGCAGCTCCCAGGGGGGCAGGGCAGATACGCAGTATTTT. This encodes CASSSQGGRADTQYF.